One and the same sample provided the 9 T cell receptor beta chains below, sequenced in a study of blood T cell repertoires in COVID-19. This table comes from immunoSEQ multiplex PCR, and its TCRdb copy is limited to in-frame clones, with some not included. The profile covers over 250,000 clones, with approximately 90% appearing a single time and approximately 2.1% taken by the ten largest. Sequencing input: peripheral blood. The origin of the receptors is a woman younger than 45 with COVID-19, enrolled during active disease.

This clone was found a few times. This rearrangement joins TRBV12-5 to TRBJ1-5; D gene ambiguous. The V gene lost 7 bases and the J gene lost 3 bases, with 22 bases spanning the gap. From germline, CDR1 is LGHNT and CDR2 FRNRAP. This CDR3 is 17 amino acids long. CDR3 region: CASALRPRARDNQPQHF. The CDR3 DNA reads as TGTGCTAGTGCTCTTAGACCGAGGGCCCGGGACAATCAGCCCCAGCATTTT.

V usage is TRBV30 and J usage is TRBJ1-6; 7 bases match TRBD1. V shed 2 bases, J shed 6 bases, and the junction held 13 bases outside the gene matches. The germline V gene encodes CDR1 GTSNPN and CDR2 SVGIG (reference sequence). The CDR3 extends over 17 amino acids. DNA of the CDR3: TGTGCCTGGAGTCGAAATCCCGGACAGGCAATTAATTCACCCCTCCACTTT. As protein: CAWSRNPGQAINSPLHF. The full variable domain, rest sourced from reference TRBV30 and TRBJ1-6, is SQTIHQWPATLVQPVGSPLSLECTVEGTSNPNLYWYRQAAGRGLQLLFYSVGIGQISSEVPQNLSASRPQDRQFILSSKKLLLSDSGFYLCAWSRNPGQAINSPLHFGNGTRLTVT.

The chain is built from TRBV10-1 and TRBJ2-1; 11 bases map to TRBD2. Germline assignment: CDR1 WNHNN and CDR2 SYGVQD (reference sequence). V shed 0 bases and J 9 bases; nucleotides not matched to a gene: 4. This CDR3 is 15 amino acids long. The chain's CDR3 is CASSESLAGGGEQFF. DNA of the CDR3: TGCGCCAGCAGTGAGTCGCTAGCGGGAGGCGGTGAGCAGTTCTTC.

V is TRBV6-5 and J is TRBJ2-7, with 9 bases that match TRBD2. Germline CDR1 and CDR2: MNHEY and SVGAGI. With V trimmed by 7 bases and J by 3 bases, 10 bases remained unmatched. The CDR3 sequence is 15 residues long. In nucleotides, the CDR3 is TGTGCCAGCAAGGGTAGCGGGAGATTTCGCTACGAGCAGTACTTC. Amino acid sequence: CASKGSGRFRYEQYF.

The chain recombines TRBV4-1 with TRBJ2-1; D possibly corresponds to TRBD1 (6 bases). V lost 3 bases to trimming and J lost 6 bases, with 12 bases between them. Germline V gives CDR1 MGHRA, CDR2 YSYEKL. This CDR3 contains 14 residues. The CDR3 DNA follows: TGCGCCAGCAGCCATTATCAGGGGATCAATGAGCAGTTCTTC. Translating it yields CASSHYQGINEQFF.

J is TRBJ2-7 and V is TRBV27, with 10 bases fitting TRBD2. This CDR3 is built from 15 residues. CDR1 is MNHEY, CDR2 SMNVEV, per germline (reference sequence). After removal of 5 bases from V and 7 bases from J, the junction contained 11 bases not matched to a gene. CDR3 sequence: CASSPRPTSGVEQYF. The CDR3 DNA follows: TGTGCCAGCAGTCCGCGCCCAACTAGCGGGGTTGAGCAGTACTTC.

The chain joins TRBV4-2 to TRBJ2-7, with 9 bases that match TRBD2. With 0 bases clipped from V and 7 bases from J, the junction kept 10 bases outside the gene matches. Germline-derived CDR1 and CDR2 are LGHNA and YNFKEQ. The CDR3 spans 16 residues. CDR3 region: CASSQEYAGGGREQYF. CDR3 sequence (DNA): TGTGCCAGCAGCCAAGAATATGCGGGAGGGGGTCGGGAGCAGTACTTC.

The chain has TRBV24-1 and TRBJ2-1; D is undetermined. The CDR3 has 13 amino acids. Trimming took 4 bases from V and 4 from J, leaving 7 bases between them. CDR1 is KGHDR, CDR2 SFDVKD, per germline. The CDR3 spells CATSDPRYNEQFF. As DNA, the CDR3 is TGTGCCACCAGTGACCCGCGATACAATGAGCAGTTCTTC.

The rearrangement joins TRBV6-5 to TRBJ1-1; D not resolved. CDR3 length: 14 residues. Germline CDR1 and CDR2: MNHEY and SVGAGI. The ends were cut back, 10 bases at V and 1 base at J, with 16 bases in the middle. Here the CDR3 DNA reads TGTGCCACCAAAGAGGGAACAGCGAACACTGAAGCTTTCTTT. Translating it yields CATKEGTANTEAFF.